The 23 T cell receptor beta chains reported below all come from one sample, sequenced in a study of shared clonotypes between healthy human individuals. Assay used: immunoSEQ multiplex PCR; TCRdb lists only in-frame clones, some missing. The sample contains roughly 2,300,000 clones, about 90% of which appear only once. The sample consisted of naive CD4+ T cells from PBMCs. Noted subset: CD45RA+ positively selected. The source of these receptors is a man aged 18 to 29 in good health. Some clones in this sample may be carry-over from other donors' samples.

CDR3 amino acids: CAWSPASDTQYF. As DNA, the CDR3 is TGTGCCTGGAGTCCAGCGTCGGATACGCAGTATTTT. V usage is TRBV30 and J usage is TRBJ2-3; D not resolved. CDR3 length equals 12 residues. Per the germline V gene, CDR1 is GTSNPN and CDR2 is SVGIG (reference sequence). V was pared by 2 bases and J by 6 bases, with 9 bases between.

CDR3 nucleotides: TGTGCCAGCAGCGTAGAAGGACAGAAAATACGTGAGCAGTTCTTC. Translating gives CASSVEGQKIREQFF. V is TRBV7-9 and J is TRBJ2-1; the D gene is possibly TRBD1 (6 bases). CDR1 and CDR2 (germline): SEHNR, FQNEAQ (reference sequence). The CDR3 has 15 residues. V dropped 5 bases and J dropped 9 bases, with 20 bases sitting between them.

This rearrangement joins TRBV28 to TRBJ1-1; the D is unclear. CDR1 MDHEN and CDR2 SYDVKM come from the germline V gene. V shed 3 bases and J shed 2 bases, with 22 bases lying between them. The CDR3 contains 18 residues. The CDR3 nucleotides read TGTGCCAGCAGTTTCGGAACTCCTTGGTACCTGGGTAACACTGAAGCTTTCTTT. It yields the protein CASSFGTPWYLGNTEAFF.

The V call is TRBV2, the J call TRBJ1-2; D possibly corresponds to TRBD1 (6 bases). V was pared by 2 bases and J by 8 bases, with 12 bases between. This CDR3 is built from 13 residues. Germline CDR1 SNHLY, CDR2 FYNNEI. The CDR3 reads CASSELGQGGYTF. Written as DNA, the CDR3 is TGTGCCAGCAGTGAACTGGGTCAGGGGGGCTACACCTTC.

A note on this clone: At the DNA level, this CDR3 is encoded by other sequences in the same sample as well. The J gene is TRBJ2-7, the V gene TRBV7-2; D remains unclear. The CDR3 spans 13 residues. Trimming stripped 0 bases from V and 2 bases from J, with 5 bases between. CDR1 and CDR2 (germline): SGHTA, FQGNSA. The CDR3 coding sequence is TGTGCCAGCAGCTTAGCAGGAACCTACGAGCAGTACTTC. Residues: CASSLAGTYEQYF.

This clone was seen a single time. The CDR3 is CASSLGDRNTEAFF. CDR3 DNA: TGTGCCAGCAGCTTAGGGGACAGAAACACTGAAGCTTTCTTT. The V call is TRBV7-6, the J call TRBJ1-1, with 7 nucleotides matching TRBD1. The trim removed 1 base at V and 2 bases at J, leaving 1 base unmatched. Per the germline V gene, CDR1 is SGHVS and CDR2 is FNYEAQ. The CDR3 extends over 14 amino acids.

The chain's CDR3 is CASSSGWGTASYNEQFF. In nucleotides, the CDR3 is TGCGCCAGCAGCTCGGGGTGGGGGACGGCCTCCTACAATGAGCAGTTCTTC. The chain recombines TRBV5-1 with TRBJ2-1; D possibly matches TRBD1 or TRBD2 (5 bases each). Germline lookup yields CDR1 SGHRS and CDR2 YFSETQ. The CDR3 is 17 amino acids. Trimming took off 3 bases at V and 0 bases at J, with 16 bases between the two ends.

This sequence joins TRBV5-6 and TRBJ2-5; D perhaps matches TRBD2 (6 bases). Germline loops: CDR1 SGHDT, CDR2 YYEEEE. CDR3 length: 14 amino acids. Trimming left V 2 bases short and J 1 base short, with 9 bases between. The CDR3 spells CASSLDGGQETQYF. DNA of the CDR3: TGTGCCAGCAGCTTAGACGGGGGCCAAGAGACCCAGTACTTC.

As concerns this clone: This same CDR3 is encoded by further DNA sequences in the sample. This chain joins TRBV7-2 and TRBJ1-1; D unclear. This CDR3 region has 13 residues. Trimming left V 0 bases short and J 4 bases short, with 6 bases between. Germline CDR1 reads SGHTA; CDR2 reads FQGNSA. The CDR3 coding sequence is TGTGCCAGCAGCTTAGCATCGGGCACTGAAGCTTTCTTT. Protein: CASSLASGTEAFF.

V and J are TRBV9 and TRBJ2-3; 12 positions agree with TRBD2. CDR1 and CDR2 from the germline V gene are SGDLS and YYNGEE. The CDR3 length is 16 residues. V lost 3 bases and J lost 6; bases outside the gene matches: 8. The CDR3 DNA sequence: TGTGCCAGCAGCGCCCGACTAGCGGGAGAATCGGATACGCAGTATTTT. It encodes CASSARLAGESDTQYF.

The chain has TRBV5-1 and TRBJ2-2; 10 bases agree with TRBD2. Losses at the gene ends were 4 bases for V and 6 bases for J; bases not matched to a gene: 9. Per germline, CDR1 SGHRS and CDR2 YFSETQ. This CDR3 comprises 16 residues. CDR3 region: CASSPIAGGGAGELFF. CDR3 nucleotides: TGCGCCAGCAGCCCCATAGCGGGAGGCGGGGCCGGGGAGCTGTTTTTT. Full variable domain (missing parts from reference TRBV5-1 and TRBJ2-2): KAGVTQTPRYLIKTRGQQVTLSCSPISGHRSVSWYQQTPGQGLQFLFEYFSETQRNKGNFPGRFSGRQFSNSRSEMNVSTLELGDSALYLCASSPIAGGGAGELFFGEGSRLTVL.

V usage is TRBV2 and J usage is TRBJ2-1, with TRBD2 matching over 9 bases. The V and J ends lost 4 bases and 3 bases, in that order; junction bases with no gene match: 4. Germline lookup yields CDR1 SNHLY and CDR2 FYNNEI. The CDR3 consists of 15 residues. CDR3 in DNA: TGTGCCAGCAGTGGAGGACTAGCGTTCTACAATGAGCAGTTCTTC. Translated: CASSGGLAFYNEQFF.

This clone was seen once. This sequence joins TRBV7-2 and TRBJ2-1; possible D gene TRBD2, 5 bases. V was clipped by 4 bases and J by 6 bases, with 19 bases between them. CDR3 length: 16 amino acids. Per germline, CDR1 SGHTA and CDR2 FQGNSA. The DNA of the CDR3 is TGTGCCAGCAGCTACGGAGGAGACTTAGGACCCAATGAGCAGTTCTTC. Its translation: CASSYGGDLGPNEQFF.

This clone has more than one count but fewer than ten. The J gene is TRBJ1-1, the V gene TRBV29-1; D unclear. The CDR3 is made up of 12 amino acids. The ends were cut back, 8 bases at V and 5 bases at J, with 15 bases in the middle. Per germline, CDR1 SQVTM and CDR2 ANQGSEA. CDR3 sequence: CSSGSPGTEAFF. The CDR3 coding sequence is TGCAGCTCAGGCTCGCCAGGAACTGAAGCTTTCTTT. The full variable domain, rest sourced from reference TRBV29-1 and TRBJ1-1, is SAVISQKPSRDICQRGTSLTIQCQVDSQVTMMFWYRQQPGQSLTLIATANQGSEATYESGFVIDKFPISRPNLTFSTLTVSNMSPEDSSIYLCSSGSPGTEAFFGQGTRLTVV.

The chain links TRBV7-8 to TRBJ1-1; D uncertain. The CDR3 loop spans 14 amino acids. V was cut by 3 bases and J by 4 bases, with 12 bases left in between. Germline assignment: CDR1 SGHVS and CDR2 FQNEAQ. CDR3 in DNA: TGTGCCAGCAGCTTCAAGGAGTGGGGCACTGAAGCTTTCTTT. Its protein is CASSFKEWGTEAFF.

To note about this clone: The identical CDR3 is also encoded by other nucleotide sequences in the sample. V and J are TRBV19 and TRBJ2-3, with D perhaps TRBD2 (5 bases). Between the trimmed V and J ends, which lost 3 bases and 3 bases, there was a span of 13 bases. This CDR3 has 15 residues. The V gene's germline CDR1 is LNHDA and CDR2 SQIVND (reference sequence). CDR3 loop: CASSILAGGTDTQYF. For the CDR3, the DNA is TGTGCCAGTAGTATTTTAGCTGGAGGAACAGATACGCAGTATTTT.

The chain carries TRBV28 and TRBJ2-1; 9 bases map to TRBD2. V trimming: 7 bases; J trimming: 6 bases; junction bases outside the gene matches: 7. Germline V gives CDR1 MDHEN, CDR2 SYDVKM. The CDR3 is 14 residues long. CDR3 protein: CASKEIAGVNEQFF. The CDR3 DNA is TGTGCCAGCAAGGAAATAGCGGGAGTCAATGAGCAGTTCTTC.

This chain's CDR3 is CASRGLAGPPGELFF. The CDR3 nucleotides are TGTGCCAGCAGGGGACTAGCGGGACCCCCCGGGGAGCTGTTTTTT. V usage is TRBV6-1 and J usage is TRBJ2-2; 13 bases line up with TRBD2. Germline V gene lookup returns CDR1 MNHNS and CDR2 SASEGT. Germline trimming cut 6 bases from V and 6 bases from J; bases unmatched to any gene: 4. There are 15 residues in the CDR3.

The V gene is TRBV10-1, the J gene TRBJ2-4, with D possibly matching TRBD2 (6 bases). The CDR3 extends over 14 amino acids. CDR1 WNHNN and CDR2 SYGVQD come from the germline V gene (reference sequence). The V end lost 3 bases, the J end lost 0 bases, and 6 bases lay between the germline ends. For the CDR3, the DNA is TGCGCCAGCAGTGACGGGGGAGCCAAAAACATTCAGTACTTC. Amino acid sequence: CASSDGGAKNIQYF.

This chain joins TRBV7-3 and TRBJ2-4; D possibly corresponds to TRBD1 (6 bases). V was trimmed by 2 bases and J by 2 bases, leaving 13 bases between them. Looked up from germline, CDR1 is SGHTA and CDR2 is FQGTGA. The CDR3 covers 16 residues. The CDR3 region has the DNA TGTGCCAGCAGCTTAGGCCGACAGGACCCCAAAAACATTCAGTACTTC. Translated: CASSLGRQDPKNIQYF.

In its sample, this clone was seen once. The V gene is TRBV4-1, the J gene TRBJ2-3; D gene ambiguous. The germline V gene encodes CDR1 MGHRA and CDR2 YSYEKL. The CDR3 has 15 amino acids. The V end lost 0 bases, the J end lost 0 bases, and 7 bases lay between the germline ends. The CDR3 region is CASSQDETSTDTQYF. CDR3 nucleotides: TGCGCCAGCAGCCAAGATGAGACTAGCACAGATACGCAGTATTTT.

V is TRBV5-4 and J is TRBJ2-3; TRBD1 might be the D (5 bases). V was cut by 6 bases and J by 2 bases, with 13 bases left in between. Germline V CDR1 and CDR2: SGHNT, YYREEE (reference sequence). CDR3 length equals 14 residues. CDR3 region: CASTRQGVTDTQYF. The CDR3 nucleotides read TGTGCCAGCACCCGGCAGGGTGTCACAGATACGCAGTATTTT.

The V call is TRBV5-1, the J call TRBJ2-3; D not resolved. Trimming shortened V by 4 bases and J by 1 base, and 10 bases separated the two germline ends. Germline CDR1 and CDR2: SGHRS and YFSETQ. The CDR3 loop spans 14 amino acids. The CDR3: CASSASGRTDTQYF. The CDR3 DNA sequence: TGCGCCAGCAGCGCCTCGGGCCGCACAGATACGCAGTATTTT. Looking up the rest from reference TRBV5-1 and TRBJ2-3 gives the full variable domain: KAGVTQTPRYLIKTRGQQVTLSCSPISGHRSVSWYQQTPGQGLQFLFEYFSETQRNKGNFPGRFSGRQFSNSRSEMNVSTLELGDSALYLCASSASGRTDTQYFGPGTRLTVL.